This T cell receptor (beta chain) emerged from a study of regulatory T cells in long-lasting Graves disease. Study-wide background: Persistence in Graves' disease denoted antithyroid drug use beyond 5 years alongside positive TSH receptor antibodies. General study results and limits: Persistent Graves' patients possessed reduced TCR diversity relative to recently diagnosed ones.

The time point denotes: persistent/refractory GD, antithyroid drugs over 5 years with positive TRAb. RNA extracted from PBMCs served as the sequencing template. Construction of TCR beta libraries relied on iRepertoire HTBI primers and on Arm-PCR targeting CDR3 regions. Using its own MiXCR run on the multiplex PCR reads, TCRdb lists one record per CDR3 protein. The sample lists 400,000 to 500,000 distinct CDR3 sequences; about a fifth were seen once. As to this clonotype: Its specificity is unknown.

The CDR3 consists of 15 residues. Germline V lookup: CDR1 LGHNA, CDR2 YNFKEQ. Trimming removed 0 bases from V and 4 bases from J, with 12 bases in between. The J gene is TRBJ1-2, the V gene TRBV4-2; D call uncertain. The sequencing used peripheral blood mononuclear cells (PBMCs), collected when the disease was refractory, from a patient treated with antithyroid drugs. This clonotype was obtained from a female donor with Graves disease. The CDR3 region has the DNA TGTGCCAGCAGCCAAGAGGCCGCGGGTTTCTATGGCTACACCTTC. The encoded protein is CASSQEAAGFYGYTF.